Listed here are 14 T cell receptor beta chains from one sample, sequenced in a study of human T cells and chemical hapten exposure. TCRdb used MiXCR to reprocess the RACE reads, holding one entry per CDR3 protein. This sample has some 94,000 distinct CDR3 sequences; about an eighth occur once, and the top ten carry approximately 2.1%. The sample's time point: patch test 1, 2 weeks after DPC sensitization. As to treatment: therapeutic diphenylcyclopropenone sensitization with weekly scalp DPC. The sample here was whole blood, taken in connection with sensitization to the hapten diphenylcyclopropenone (DPC). All receptors come from a woman in her thirties or forties with alopecia areata. Some clones in this sample may be carry-over from other donors' samples.

The chain recombines TRBV2 with TRBJ1-5, with 8 positions matching TRBD1. The CDR3 loop spans 13 amino acids. CDR1 SNHLY and CDR2 FYNNEI come from the germline V gene. V gave up 5 bases and J gave up 5 bases; unmatched junction bases: 2. This CDR3 is CASSTDRDQPQHF. The CDR3 DNA reads TGTGCCAGCAGTACGGACAGGGATCAGCCCCAGCATTTT.

This sequence joins TRBV21-1 and TRBJ1-4; whether TRBD1, the table's D call, matches the DNA was not checked. TRBV21-1 is a pseudogene segment. The length of the CDR3 is 17 residues. The chain's CDR3 is CASSTRYDRVANEKLFF. The CDR3 DNA is TGTGCCAGCAGCACACGATACGACAGGGTGGCTAATGAAAAACTGTTTTTT.

This clonotype came up many times. This chain links TRBV19 with TRBJ1-2, with unresolved D. Per the germline V gene, CDR1 is LNHDA and CDR2 is SQIVND (reference sequence). This CDR3 has 14 amino acids. Trimming removed 4 bases from V and 0 bases from J, with 9 bases in between. CDR3 amino acids: CASSNLLANYGYTF. CDR3 coding DNA: TGTGCCAGTAGTAACCTTTTGGCTAACTATGGCTACACCTTC. The full variable domain, completed using reference TRBV19 and TRBJ1-2, is DGGITQSPKYLFRKEGQNVTLSCEQNLNHDAMYWYRQDPGQGLRLIYYSQIVNDFQKGDIAEGYSVSREKKESFPLTVTSAQKNPTAFYLCASSNLLANYGYTFGSGTRLTVV.

In DNA, the CDR3 is TGTGCCAGCAGCCAGGGCCCGAATGGCTACACCTTC. Translated, it gives CASSQGPNGYTF. The chain has TRBV3-1 and TRBJ1-2; D not resolved. The V end was cut by 3 bases, the J end by 6 bases, with 8 bases between. CDR1 and CDR2 from the germline V gene are LGHDT and YNNKEL (reference sequence). The CDR3 runs 12 residues. Based on the CDR3 plus reference TRBV3-1 and TRBJ1-2, the full variable domain is DTAVSQTPKYLVTQMGNDKSIKCEQNLGHDTMYWYKQDSKKFLKIMFSYNNKELIINETVPNRFSPKSPDKAHLNLHINSLELGDSAVYFCASSQGPNGYTFGSGTRLTVV.

The table lists this clonotype with many counts. The chain is built from TRBV6-2 or TRBV6-3 and TRBJ2-7; TRBD2 matches at 13 bases. This CDR3 contains 15 residues. Trimming removed 5 bases from V and 3 bases from J; junction bases left unmatched: 4. Per germline, CDR1 MNHEY and CDR2 SVGEGT. CDR3 sequence: CASSTGLAGVYEQYF. CDR3 nucleotide sequence: TGTGCCAGCAGTACCGGACTAGCGGGAGTCTACGAGCAGTACTTC.

This clonotype was detected many times. The chain recombines TRBV29-1 with TRBJ2-5; D call uncertain. The CDR3 consists of 12 residues. CDR1 is SQVTM and CDR2 is ANQGSEA in the germline V gene. V gave up 8 bases and J gave up 0 bases, with 10 bases separating them. The CDR3 is CSHNVDQETQYF. CDR3 nucleotides: TGCAGCCATAATGTTGACCAAGAGACCCAGTACTTC. Combining the CDR3 with reference TRBV29-1 and TRBJ2-5 gives the whole variable domain SAVISQKPSRDICQRGTSLTIQCQVDSQVTMMFWYRQQPGQSLTLIATANQGSEATYESGFVIDKFPISRPNLTFSTLTVSNMSPEDSSIYLCSHNVDQETQYFGPGTRLLVL.

This clonotype came up a few times. V gene TRBV28 combines with J gene TRBJ1-5; 8 bases are shared with TRBD1. The CDR3 runs 18 residues. Per the germline V gene, CDR1 is MDHEN and CDR2 is SYDVKM. Losses at the gene ends were 4 bases for V and 2 bases for J; bases not matched to a gene: 13. CDR3 residues: CASSSRGTGLVGNQPQHF. The CDR3 region has the DNA TGTGCCAGCAGTTCACGCGGGACAGGCTTGGTTGGCAATCAGCCCCAGCATTTT.

The chain combines TRBV12-3 or TRBV12-4 with TRBJ2-7; 14 bases are shared with TRBD2. The J segment lost 0 bases and the V segment lost 4 bases, leaving 5 bases of the junction unmatched. The CDR3 is made up of 17 amino acids. CDR3 residues: CASSSTSGRAYSYEQYF. DNA of the CDR3: TGTGCCAGCAGTTCGACTAGCGGGAGGGCCTACTCCTACGAGCAGTACTTC.

J is TRBJ2-2 and V is TRBV7-2, with TRBD1 matching over 8 bases. V shed 5 bases, J shed 0 bases, and the junction held 2 bases outside the gene matches. The germline gives CDR1 SGHTA, CDR2 FQGNSA. This CDR3 spans 15 amino acids. The DNA for the CDR3 is TGTGCCAGCAGCCCGGACAGGGCGAACACCGGGGAGCTGTTTTTT. Protein sequence: CASSPDRANTGELFF.

The chain employs TRBV20-1 and TRBJ2-5; possibly TRBD1 or TRBD2 for D (7 bases each). The germline V gene encodes CDR1 DFQATT and CDR2 SNEGSKA (reference sequence). V was pared by 0 bases and J by 2 bases, with 13 bases between. The CDR3 extends over 15 amino acids. The CDR3 DNA sequence: TGCAGTGCTAGAGATGCGGGGGACAGTCAAGAGACCCAGTACTTC. This sequence encodes CSARDAGDSQETQYF.

The chain uses TRBV3-1 and TRBJ2-2; D not certain. Trimming removed 1 base from V and 15 bases from J, with 18 bases in between. This CDR3 has 14 amino acids. Germline CDR1 reads LGHDT; CDR2 reads YNNKEL (reference sequence). CDR3 sequence reads: CASSQGVTFLKVFF. The DNA for the CDR3 is TGTGCCAGCAGCCAAGGGGTTACCTTCCTAAAGGTGTTTTTT. The complete variable domain, with remaining parts taken from reference TRBV3-1 and TRBJ2-2, reads DTAVSQTPKYLVTQMGNDKSIKCEQNLGHDTMYWYKQDSKKFLKIMFSYNNKELIINETVPNRFSPKSPDKAHLNLHINSLELGDSAVYFCASSQGVTFLKVFFGEGSRLTVL.

The V call is TRBV9, the J call TRBJ2-5; D is possibly TRBD1 (5 bases). The germline V and J ends were trimmed by 4 bases and 2 bases, with 9 bases remaining between them. This CDR3 is built from 13 residues. Germline CDR1 is SGDLS and CDR2 is YYNGEE. The CDR3 loop is CASSPRVQETQYF. For the CDR3, the DNA is TGTGCCAGCAGCCCCAGGGTTCAAGAGACCCAGTACTTC.

The J gene is TRBJ2-7, the V gene TRBV2; D ambiguous. The V end was cut by 6 bases, the J end by 6 bases, with 18 bases between. Germline CDR1 SNHLY, CDR2 FYNNEI. CDR3 length: 14 amino acids. The CDR3: CASRTRVGSGEQYF. CDR3 sequence (DNA): TGTGCCAGCAGGACCCGGGTAGGGTCGGGCGAGCAGTACTTC.

The V and J genes are TRBV2 and TRBJ2-1; D call uncertain. Deletions cut 4 bases from V and 8 bases from J, with 6 bases between. In germline, CDR1 is SNHLY, CDR2 FYNNEI. This CDR3 contains 11 residues. CDR3 loop: CASSVRHEQFF. The CDR3 nucleotides read TGTGCCAGCAGTGTTAGACATGAGCAGTTCTTC.